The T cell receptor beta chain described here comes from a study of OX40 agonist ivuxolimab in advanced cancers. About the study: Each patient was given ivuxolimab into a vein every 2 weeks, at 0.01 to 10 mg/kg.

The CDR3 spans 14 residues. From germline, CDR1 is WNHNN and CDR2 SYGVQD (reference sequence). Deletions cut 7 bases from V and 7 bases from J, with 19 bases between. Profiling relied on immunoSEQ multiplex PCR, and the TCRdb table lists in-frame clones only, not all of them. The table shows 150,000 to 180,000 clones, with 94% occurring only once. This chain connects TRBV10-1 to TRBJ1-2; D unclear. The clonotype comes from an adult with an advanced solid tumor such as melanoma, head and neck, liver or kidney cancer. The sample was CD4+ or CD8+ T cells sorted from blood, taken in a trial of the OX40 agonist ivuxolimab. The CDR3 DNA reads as TGCGCCAGCACTAGCAGAGACCGCTTCTCTGGCTACACCTTC. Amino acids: CASTSRDRFSGYTF.